A selection of T cell receptor beta chains follows, all from one sample in a study of blood T cell repertoires in COVID-19. Produced via immunoSEQ multiplex PCR; TCRdb's table is partial and in-frame only. The sample has about 200,000 clones, around 80% seen once. Sequenced input: peripheral blood. Receptor source: a human donor in a cohort sampled during active COVID-19. The CDR3 runs from the conserved cysteine through the conserved F or W. The D gene is left open where the match is weak. Clone size is stated in some rows and not others, as once, few, many or a class when expanded.

length,J,D,V,size,CDR3,DNA
13,TRBJ1-6,TRBD1,TRBV7-9,.,CASRQGANSPLHF,TGTGCCAGCCGTCAGGGGGCAAATTCACCCCTCCACTTT
15,TRBJ2-1,.,TRBV18,few,CASSPRGARYNEQFF,TGTGCCAGCTCACCCCGGGGGGCCCGCTACAATGAGCAGTTCTTC
15,TRBJ2-7,TRBD1,TRBV6-6,few,CASSYSGTAPYEQYF,TGTGCCAGCAGTTACTCCGGGACAGCTCCCTACGAGCAGTACTTC
14,TRBJ1-3,.,TRBV6-5,once,CASGRGGSGNTIYF,TGTGCCAGCGGGAGGGGGGGCTCTGGAAACACCATATATTTT
16,TRBJ1-5,.,TRBV19,.,CASSIGTNLGNQPQHF,TGTGCCAGTAGTATCGGGACAAACCTTGGCAATCAGCCCCAGCATTTT
16,TRBJ1-1,.,TRBV2,.,CASSEARRGGNTEAFF,TGTGCCAGCAGTGAAGCGCGGAGGGGGGGGAACACTGAAGCTTTCTTT
13,TRBJ2-2,TRBD1,TRBV30,.,CALLTGPTGELFF,TGTGCCTTGCTGACAGGGCCCACCGGGGAGCTGTTTTTT
14,TRBJ2-3,TRBD2,TRBV5-1,.,CASSSLGGPGTQYF,TGCGCCAGCAGCTCTTTGGGAGGGCCAGGTACGCAGTATTTT
12,TRBJ2-1,TRBD2,TRBV3-1/TRBV3-2,.,CASSPGLAKQFF,TGTGCCAGCAGCCCGGGACTAGCGAAGCAGTTCTTC
16,TRBJ1-4,TRBD1,TRBV7-8,.,CASSSLPQGGNEKLFF,TGTGCCAGCAGCTCATTACCACAGGGGGGAAATGAAAAACTGTTTTTT
12,TRBJ2-7,.,TRBV15,once,CATSLSGYEQYF,TGTGCCACCAGCCTCTCCGGCTACGAGCAGTACTTC
12,TRBJ2-7,.,TRBV12-3/TRBV12-4,.,CASRFSHDEQYF,TGTGCCAGCAGGTTCTCACACGACGAGCAGTACTTC
15,TRBJ1-5,TRBD1,TRBV19,.,CASSSDRGGNQPQHF,TGTGCCAGTAGTTCAGACAGGGGTGGGAATCAGCCCCAGCATTTT
13,TRBJ2-3,.,TRBV12-3/TRBV12-4,once,CASRRTATDTQYF,TGTGCCAGCAGACGGACAGCCACAGATACGCAGTATTTT
15,TRBJ2-2,.,TRBV4-2,.,CASSQASTVTGELFF,TGTGCCAGCAGCCAAGCGAGTACGGTCACCGGGGAGCTGTTTTTT
13,TRBJ2-5,.,TRBV19,.,CASNDNSRETQYF,TGTGCCAGTAATGACAATTCACGGGAGACCCAGTACTTC
13,TRBJ2-7,.,TRBV5-1,once,CASRSGSSYEQYF,TGCGCCAGCAGAAGCGGTAGTTCCTACGAGCAGTACTTC
14,TRBJ2-5,TRBD2,TRBV2,.,CASIWTSGFETQYF,TGTGCCAGCATTTGGACTAGCGGTTTTGAGACCCAGTACTTC
14,TRBJ2-7,TRBD1,TRBV18,.,CASSPTGGYYEQYF,TGTGCCAGCTCACCGACAGGGGGCTACTACGAGCAGTACTTC
16,TRBJ2-7,TRBD1,TRBV19,.,CASSRSSGTGYYEQYF,TGTGCCAGTAGTCGGAGCTCCGGGACAGGGTACTACGAGCAGTACTTC
14,TRBJ2-7,.,TRBV3-1/TRBV3-2,.,CASSQVGQAYEQYF,TGTGCCAGCAGCCAAGTGGGTCAGGCCTACGAGCAGTACTTC
13,TRBJ1-5,TRBD1,TRBV5-5,.,CASSSVRQGPQHF,TGTGCCAGCAGCTCCGTCCGACAGGGGCCCCAGCATTTT
15,TRBJ2-7,TRBD2,TRBV5-4,.,CASSLWGGPIYEQYF,TGTGCCAGCAGCTTGTGGGGAGGGCCTATCTACGAGCAGTACTTC
14,TRBJ2-2,.,TRBV5-1,once,CASTPDIPTGELFF,TGCGCCAGCACCCCGGACATTCCCACCGGGGAGCTGTTTTTT
15,TRBJ2-1,TRBD1,TRBV6-5,.,CASSSDRGGNNEQFF,TGTGCCAGCAGTTCTGACAGGGGGGGAAACAATGAGCAGTTCTTC
17,TRBJ2-1,TRBD2,TRBV7-9,.,CASSLQFTSGRPGEQFF,TGTGCCAGCAGCTTGCAATTCACTAGCGGGAGGCCCGGTGAGCAGTTCTTC
15,TRBJ1-5,.,TRBV28,.,CASSPFRGGDQPQHF,TGTGCCAGCAGCCCTTTTAGGGGAGGGGATCAGCCCCAGCATTTT
15,TRBJ2-3,.,TRBV14,.,CASSQGLARTDTQYF,TGTGCCAGCAGCCAAGGGCTAGCGAGAACAGATACGCAGTATTTT
17,TRBJ2-1,TRBD2,TRBV7-9,.,CASSRTGTSGNHNEQFF,TGTGCCAGCAGCCGAACCGGGACTAGCGGGAACCACAATGAGCAGTTCTTC
14,TRBJ2-7,TRBD1,TRBV7-2,.,CASSARDRGYEQYF,TGTGCCAGCAGCGCCCGGGACAGGGGATACGAGCAGTACTTC
14,TRBJ1-2,TRBD1,TRBV28,.,CASTGTGGNYGYTF,TGTGCCAGCACCGGGACAGGGGGCAACTATGGCTACACCTTC